This TCR beta chain was recovered during a study of cytomegalovirus exposure and HLA in healthy donors. Overall study findings and caveats: It emerged from a later analysis that several of the most significant clusters appeared to be linked to common viral pathogens. Exclusion as indistinguishable affected some V segments, including TRBV6-2 and TRBV6-3.

Turning to this clone: Its antigen is still unknown.

60 Vbeta and 13 Jbeta primers were used in PCR. Using immunoSEQ multiplex PCR, the repertoire was profiled, and TCRdb retains in-frame clones only, with some absent. This sample has about 120,000 clones, with 65% to 80% found just once. V shed 2 bases and J shed 1 base, with 12 bases lying between them. Germline V gene lookup returns CDR1 SGHNT and CDR2 YYREEE (reference sequence). This CDR3 is 15 amino acids long. The chain combines TRBV5-4 with TRBJ2-5; D ambiguous. This sequence originates from a woman in her forties in good health and CMV-seropositive. The sample consisted of PBMCs. As DNA, the CDR3 is TGTGCCAGCAGCTTCGACCCCAGGCCCCAAGAGACCCAGTACTTC. Translated: CASSFDPRPQETQYF. Combining the CDR3 with reference TRBV5-4 and TRBJ2-5 gives the whole variable domain ETGVTQSPTHLIKTRGQQVTLRCSSQSGHNTVSWYQQALGQGPQFIFQYYREEENGRGNFPPRFSGLQFPNYSSELNVNALELDDSALYLCASSFDPRPQETQYFGPGTRLLVL.